A selection of T cell receptor beta chains follows, all from one sample in a study of prognosis after radiotherapy for stage I lung cancer. TCRdb ran MiXCR on the multiplex PCR reads and lists one entry per CDR3 protein. The data show fewer than 20,000 distinct CDR3 sequences, 17% seen once. The sequences come from PBMCs, collected before or after stereotactic body radiation therapy (not recorded which). The source is a donor aged 50 or older with non-small cell lung cancer. The CDR3 runs from the conserved cysteine through the conserved F or W. A D gene is named only where the DNA matches it firmly. The size of a clone is reported for some rows only, either as once, few or many, or as a class for expanded clones.

j_gene,v_gene,abundance,d_gene,CDR3nt,CDR3aa
TRBJ1-4,TRBV20-1,many,TRBD1,TGCAGTGCTAGAGATGCGAGGGGGCAAAATGAAAAACTGTTTTTT,CSARDARGQNEKLFF
TRBJ2-3,TRBV27,many,-,TGTGCCAGCAGGGGGGGGGCCGGAGATACGCAGTATTTT,CASRGGAGDTQYF
TRBJ2-3,TRBV9,-,TRBD2,TGTGCCAGCAGCGCCCTCTGGGGGGAGGGCCCTCCGGCGAGAACAGATACGCAGTATTTT,CASSALWGEGPPARTDTQYF
TRBJ1-1,TRBV3-1,-,-,TGTGCCAGCAGCAGGCTAGGGCCGAGCACTGAAGCTTTCTTT,CASSRLGPSTEAFF
TRBJ2-3,TRBV20-1,many,TRBD2,TGCAGTGCTAGAGATCCAGGGAGGGCGATAGATACGCAGTATTTT,CSARDPGRAIDTQYF
TRBJ1-5,TRBV12-3/TRBV12-4,many,TRBD1,TGTGCCAGCAGTTTAGTTTCGACAGGGGCACGACAGCCCCAGCATTTT,CASSLVSTGARQPQHF
TRBJ2-5,TRBV5-1,many,TRBD2,TGCGCCAGCAGCATTGGAGGACTAGCGGACCAAGAGACCCAGTACTTC,CASSIGGLADQETQYF
TRBJ1-6,TRBV19,many,-,TGTGCCAGTAGTAACGCAGGACAAAGCTCCTATAATTCACCCCTCCACTTT,CASSNAGQSSYNSPLHF
TRBJ1-5,TRBV19,many,-,TGTGCCAGTAGTATTTTGGACAGCAAAGGAAATCAGCCCCAGCATTTT,CASSILDSKGNQPQHF
TRBJ2-4,TRBV30,many,-,TGTGCCTGGAGAGGGGGGGCCTTGGCCAAAAACATTCAGTACTTC,CAWRGGALAKNIQYF
TRBJ1-4,TRBV7-9,-,TRBD1,TGTGCCAGCAGCGCGCCGGGACAGGGTATTGAAAAACTGTTTTTT,CASSAPGQGIEKLFF
TRBJ1-2,TRBV4-1,many,TRBD1,TGCGCCAGCAGCCTCATTCAACAGGGGGCACACTATGGCTACACCTTC,CASSLIQQGAHYGYTF
TRBJ2-5,TRBV30,many,TRBD2,TGTGCCTGGAGTGTAGGGCTAGCGGGGAAGCAAGAGACCCAGTACTTC,CAWSVGLAGKQETQYF
TRBJ1-1,TRBV6-5,many,-,TGTGCCAGCAGTTACGGGGATTCTGAAGCTTTCTTT,CASSYGDSEAFF
TRBJ1-3,TRBV7-2,many,-,TGTGCCAGCAGCGTCCGCAGGGGATCCGGAAACACCATATATTTT,CASSVRRGSGNTIYF
TRBJ1-2,TRBV7-8,many,TRBD1,TGTGCCAGCAGCCGCCTTGGGCGACAGGGCGGGAACTATGGCTACACCTTC,CASSRLGRQGGNYGYTF
TRBJ2-1,TRBV6-1,many,-,TGTGCCAGCAGTATTACCGGGAACGAGCAGTTCTTC,CASSITGNEQFF
TRBJ2-2,TRBV5-4,few,TRBD2,TGTGCCAGCAGCTTGGATCTCCCCCGGGGACTAGCGGGGGGGCCGGACGGGGAGCTGTTTTTT,CASSLDLPRGLAGGPDGELFF
TRBJ2-3,TRBV4-2,many,TRBD2,TGTGCCAGCAGCCAAGATAGAGCGGGGTCCATGGTTACGCAGTATTTT,CASSQDRAGSMVTQYF
TRBJ2-3,TRBV12-3/TRBV12-4,medium-sized,TRBD2,TGTGCCAGCAGATTAGCGGGGGGTCGGGGAGATACGCAGTATTTT,CASRLAGGRGDTQYF
TRBJ1-4,TRBV3-1,many,-,TGTGCCAGCAGCCAAGACCCGATTGGGGGCAATGAAAAACTGTTTTTT,CASSQDPIGGNEKLFF
TRBJ2-7,TRBV6-1,-,-,TGTGCCAGCAAACAGAAGGTCTACGAGCAGTACTTC,CASKQKVYEQYF
TRBJ2-3,TRBV7-3,many,TRBD1,TGTGCCAGCAGCGCACGGACAGGTAGCACAGATACGCAGTATTTT,CASSARTGSTDTQYF
TRBJ2-1,TRBV6-2/TRBV6-3,-,-,TGTGCCAGCATCTGGACCAGGGGCTCCTACAATGAGCAGTTCTTC,CASIWTRGSYNEQFF
TRBJ2-1,TRBV6-4,many,-,TGTGCCAGCAGTGACTCGATAGACGGTGAGCAGTTCTTC,CASSDSIDGEQFF
TRBJ1-1,TRBV18,many,-,TGTGCCAGCTCCTCCTATGGGCAATCGAACACTGAAGCTTTCTTT,CASSSYGQSNTEAFF
TRBJ2-1,TRBV6-2/TRBV6-3,medium-sized,-,TGTGCCAGCAAGCCGGACCCGAGGGGTGAGCAGTTCTTC,CASKPDPRGEQFF
TRBJ2-2,TRBV12-3/TRBV12-4,many,-,TGTGCCAGCAGTTTGAAGTTCACCGGGGAGCTGTTTTTT,CASSLKFTGELFF
TRBJ2-3,TRBV18,few,TRBD1,TGTGCCAGCTCACCGGGACAGAGCACAGATACGCAGTATTTT,CASSPGQSTDTQYF
TRBJ2-3,TRBV5-4,many,TRBD1,TGTGCCACCCCGGGACAGGGAGGTCCAGATACGCAGTATTTT,CATPGQGGPDTQYF
TRBJ1-3,TRBV19,many,-,TGTGCCAGTAGGGCCCCGGGGAGGTCTGGAAACACCATATATTTT,CASRAPGRSGNTIYF
TRBJ1-1,TRBV30,many,TRBD1,TGTGCCTGGAGTGTACTTGGACAGGGTGCTTTCTTT,CAWSVLGQGAFF
TRBJ1-2,TRBV4-1,many,-,TGCGCCAGCAGCCAAGACCCCGCAGGCTTATATGGCTACACCTTC,CASSQDPAGLYGYTF
TRBJ1-2,TRBV14,many,-,TGTGCCAGCAGCCAAGGCAGGGGTGATGGCTACACCTTC,CASSQGRGDGYTF
TRBJ2-1,TRBV6-5,many,-,TGTGCCAGCAGTTCAAGGACAGCCGAGCAGTTCTTC,CASSSRTAEQFF
TRBJ1-5,TRBV5-6,-,-,TGTGCCAGCAGCCCCTGGGGGCAGCCCCAGCATTTT,CASSPWGQPQHF
TRBJ2-2,TRBV3-1,many,TRBD1,TGTGCCAGCAGCCACGACAGGGGAAGTACGAACACCGGGGAGCTGTTTTTT,CASSHDRGSTNTGELFF
TRBJ2-5,TRBV7-3,-,-,TGTGCCAGCAGCCGCAAAGGAGGGGACGGGACCCAGTACTTC,CASSRKGGDGTQYF
TRBJ2-7,TRBV4-3,medium-sized,TRBD1,TGCGCCAGCAGCCGGGGACAGGGTTACGAGCAGTACTTC,CASSRGQGYEQYF
TRBJ1-1,TRBV10-3,many,TRBD1,TGTGCCATCAGTGATTCGTCGACAGGGGGATATGAAGCTTTCTTT,CAISDSSTGGYEAFF
TRBJ2-3,TRBV19,many,-,TGTGCCAGTAGTCTCATATCCTCGCCAGATACGCAGTATTTT,CASSLISSPDTQYF
TRBJ2-1,TRBV4-1,hyperexpanded,-,TGCGCCAGCAGCCAAGACTATCTCAATGAGCAGTTCTTC,CASSQDYLNEQFF
TRBJ1-1,TRBV5-5,many,-,TGTGCCAGCAGCTACAGGGTCGCGTTTAACACTGAAGCTTTCTTT,CASSYRVAFNTEAFF
TRBJ2-1,TRBV7-9,many,-,TGTGCCAGCAGCTTAGTTGTTGGGACTGGTACTTACAATGAGCAGTTCTTC,CASSLVVGTGTYNEQFF
TRBJ2-1,TRBV6-1,many,TRBD2,TGTGCCAGCAGTCAAGCGGGAATACAAAATGAGCAGTTCTTC,CASSQAGIQNEQFF
TRBJ2-5,TRBV6-9,many,-,TGTGCCAGCAGTTCTGGGGGACTTCCGGTGGAGACCCAGTACTTC,CASSSGGLPVETQYF
TRBJ1-2,TRBV5-4,many,TRBD1,TGTGCCAGCAGCTTGATTGGACAGGGACCCTATGGCTACACCTTC,CASSLIGQGPYGYTF
TRBJ2-1,TRBV9,many,TRBD2,TGTGCCAGCAGCGACTCACCGGGACTAGCGGGAGGAAGGTGGTACAATGAGCAGTTCTTC,CASSDSPGLAGGRWYNEQFF
TRBJ1-6,TRBV3-1,many,TRBD1,TGTGCCAGCAGCCAAAGGGACAGGTGGACTTATTCACCCCTCCACTTT,CASSQRDRWTYSPLHF
TRBJ1-1,TRBV28,many,-,TGTGCCAGCAGGATTACGAGCACTGAAGCTTTCTTT,CASRITSTEAFF
TRBJ2-7,TRBV6-1,many,TRBD1,TGTGCCAGCAGTAAACCGGGACAGAGCCTGTACGAGCAGTACTTC,CASSKPGQSLYEQYF
TRBJ2-3,TRBV4-3,medium-sized,-,TGCGCCAGCAGCCAAGGGTTTGGTACAGATACGCAGTATTTT,CASSQGFGTDTQYF
TRBJ1-2,TRBV18,many,-,TGTGCCAGCTCACCAATGGAGGAAGCTAACTATGGCTACACCTTC,CASSPMEEANYGYTF
TRBJ1-5,TRBV6-1,-,-,TGTGCCAGCAAATTTGGGGATCAGCCCCAGCATTTT,CASKFGDQPQHF
TRBJ1-5,TRBV12-3/TRBV12-4,-,TRBD1,TGTGCCATTAACTACCCGACCGGGACAGGGGGCCGGGATCAGCCCCAGCATTTT,CAINYPTGTGGRDQPQHF
TRBJ2-5,TRBV27,many,-,TGTGCCAGCAGTTTATTAGGGAAAGAGACCCAGTACTTC,CASSLLGKETQYF
TRBJ2-5,TRBV18,many,-,TGTGCCAGCTCACCGCGGACTCGTCAAGAGACCCAGTACTTC,CASSPRTRQETQYF
TRBJ1-5,TRBV19,many,TRBD1,TGTGCCAGTAGTACACCGGGACAGGGTTTCAATCAGCCCCAGCATTTT,CASSTPGQGFNQPQHF